These T cell receptor beta chains were read from a single sample in a study of blood T cell repertoires in COVID-19. This table comes from immunoSEQ multiplex PCR, and its TCRdb copy is limited to in-frame clones, with some not included. This table holds about 300,000 clones, nearly 90% found once. Sequencing was carried out using PBMCs or T cells enriched from blood (not recorded which). These receptors all stem from a woman aged 18 to 35 with acute COVID-19. Each CDR3 is given with its conserved first and last residue. The order of the fields is CDR3 length, D gene, V gene, J gene, clone size, CDR3 protein, CDR3 DNA. A D gene is named only where the DNA matches it firmly. Clone size is stated in some rows and not others, as once, few, many or a class when expanded.

>12|.|TRBV30|TRBJ1-5|.
CAWSALGVRQHF
TGTGCCTGGAGTGCTCTCGGGGTCCGCCAGCATTTT
>14|TRBD1|TRBV7-8|TRBJ1-5|.
CASSETGVNQPQHF
TGTGCCAGCAGCGAGACAGGGGTCAATCAGCCCCAGCATTTT
>19|TRBD1|TRBV5-1|TRBJ1-1|.
CASSPGQGKGAGGNTEAFF
TGCGCCAGCAGCCCGGGACAGGGAAAGGGGGCTGGTGGTAACACTGAAGCTTTCTTT
>16|TRBD2|TRBV30|TRBJ2-7|.
CAGSPGTSGSKYEQYF
TGTGCCGGTTCCCCCGGGACTAGCGGGAGTAAGTACGAGCAGTACTTC
>16|TRBD1|TRBV6-5|TRBJ1-6|.
CASSSGGPAYNSPLHF
TGTGCCAGCAGTTCAGGGGGACCCGCCTATAATTCACCCCTCCACTTT
>18|.|TRBV24-1|TRBJ2-3|.
CATSDLAQGLVFTDTQYF
TGTGCCACCAGTGATTTAGCGCAGGGACTCGTTTTCACAGATACGCAGTATTTT
>14|.|TRBV4-1|TRBJ1-3|.
CASSHEGAGNTIYF
TGCGCCAGCAGCCATGAGGGGGCTGGAAACACCATATATTTT
>13|.|TRBV9|TRBJ1-2|.
CASSSGGDYGYTF
TGTGCCAGCAGCTCAGGAGGGGACTATGGCTACACCTTC
>15|TRBD1|TRBV5-1|TRBJ1-1|.
CASSYPGTGNTEAFF
TGCGCCAGCAGCTACCCAGGGACAGGGAACACTGAAGCTTTCTTT
>15|TRBD1|TRBV28|TRBJ1-2|.
CASRPGTGGDYGYTF
TGTGCCAGCAGGCCCGGGACAGGGGGCGATTATGGCTACACCTTC
>16|TRBD2|TRBV11-3|TRBJ2-7|.
CASSARLAGLSYEQYF
TGTGCCAGCAGCGCCAGACTAGCGGGACTATCCTACGAGCAGTACTTC
>14|TRBD2|TRBV28|TRBJ2-1|.
CASSPGGSGYEQFF
TGTGCCAGCAGTCCGGGCGGGAGTGGGTATGAGCAGTTCTTC
>15|.|TRBV28|TRBJ1-1|.
CASSPGLGGGTEAFF
TGTGCCAGCAGCCCCGGCTTGGGGGGGGGCACTGAAGCTTTCTTT
>15|.|TRBV2|TRBJ1-5|.
CASSARVASNQPQHF
TGTGCCAGCAGTGCCCGGGTTGCGAGCAATCAGCCCCAGCATTTT
>21|TRBD2|TRBV28|TRBJ2-1|once
CASSLSGLGLAGGSSYNEQFF
TGTGCCAGCAGTTTATCTGGGTTGGGGCTAGCGGGAGGGAGCTCCTACAATGAGCAGTTCTTC
>13|TRBD1|TRBV27|TRBJ1-2|.
CASGWDRGYGYTF
TGTGCCAGCGGATGGGACAGGGGTTATGGCTACACCTTC
>14|.|TRBV15|TRBJ1-4|once
CATSSGGAGEKLFF
TGTGCCACCAGCTCCGGGGGGGCAGGGGAAAAACTGTTTTTT
>15|.|TRBV5-4|TRBJ2-3|.
CASSLGAGTTDTQYF
TGTGCCAGCAGCTTAGGGGCGGGGACCACAGATACGCAGTATTTT
>16|TRBD1|TRBV28|TRBJ1-5|.
CASSFRGGQDHQPQHF
TGTGCCAGCAGTTTCCGCGGGGGACAGGACCATCAGCCCCAGCATTTT
>18|TRBD1|TRBV5-6|TRBJ1-1|.
CASSWDRDRGLKRAEAFF
TGTGCCAGCAGCTGGGACCGGGACAGGGGGCTAAAACGGGCTGAAGCTTTCTTT
>14|TRBD1|TRBV2|TRBJ2-1|.
CAITDRGHYNEQFF
TGTGCCATCACTGACAGGGGCCACTACAATGAGCAGTTCTTC
>15|TRBD1|TRBV5-5|TRBJ1-2|.
CASSASGGPNYGYTF
TGTGCCAGCAGCGCCTCAGGGGGCCCTAACTATGGCTACACCTTC
>15|.|TRBV28|TRBJ1-6|.
CASSLDSDYNSPLHF
TGTGCCAGCAGTTTGGACAGCGATTATAATTCACCCCTCCACTTT
>12|TRBD1|TRBV29-1|TRBJ1-1|.
CSVGGDRPKAFF
TGCAGCGTTGGAGGGGACAGGCCTAAAGCTTTCTTT
>11|TRBD2|TRBV29-1|TRBJ2-3|.
CSAGGTRRQYF
TGCAGCGCTGGGGGGACTAGGCGTCAGTATTTT
>15|TRBD2|TRBV19|TRBJ2-1|.
CASSINAGEGNEQFF
TGTGCCAGTAGTATAAACGCGGGAGAGGGGAATGAGCAGTTCTTC
>15|TRBD1|TRBV9|TRBJ1-5|.
CASSVTGDGNQPQHF
TGTGCCAGCAGCGTGACAGGGGATGGCAATCAGCCCCAGCATTTT
>14|.|TRBV5-6|TRBJ2-2|.
CASSLTENTGELFF
TGTGCCAGCTCTTTGACAGAAAACACCGGGGAGCTGTTTTTT
>16|TRBD2|TRBV4-2|TRBJ2-1|.
CASSQDLSGRANEQFF
TGTGCCAGCAGCCAAGACCTTAGCGGGAGGGCCAATGAGCAGTTCTTC
>14|TRBD1|TRBV10-1|TRBJ2-2|.
CASTTGAATGELFF
TGCGCCAGTACTACAGGGGCCGCCACCGGGGAGCTGTTTTTT
>16|TRBD1|TRBV5-1|TRBJ2-3|.
CASSRQGAPLPDTQYF
TGCGCCAGCAGCCGCCAGGGGGCCCCCCTTCCAGATACGCAGTATTTT
>15|.|TRBV7-3|TRBJ2-2|few
CASSLTSANTGELFF
TGTGCCAGCAGCTTAACTAGCGCGAACACCGGGGAGCTGTTTTTT
>18|TRBD2|TRBV7-9|TRBJ2-4|once
CASSLLGRGDKAKNIQYF
TGTGCCAGCAGCTTATTGGGTCGGGGGGATAAAGCCAAAAACATTCAGTACTTC
>16|TRBD2|TRBV27|TRBJ2-3|.
CASSTRTSGRVYTQYF
TGTGCCAGCAGTACCAGGACTAGCGGGAGGGTGTATACGCAGTATTTT
>12|.|TRBV29-1|TRBJ1-1|.
CSVDNMNTEAFF
TGCAGCGTTGACAACATGAACACTGAAGCTTTCTTT
>13|.|TRBV29-1|TRBJ2-1|.
CSVDGLAYNEQFF
TGCAGCGTTGATGGTTTAGCCTACAATGAGCAGTTCTTC
>13|TRBD1|TRBV18|TRBJ1-2|.
CASSVLDRDGYTF
TGTGCCAGCTCAGTCTTAGACAGGGACGGCTACACCTTC
>16|TRBD2|TRBV28|TRBJ2-2|few
CASSLAGATNTGELFF
TGTGCCAGCAGTTTAGCGGGAGCGACGAACACCGGGGAGCTGTTTTTT
>16|TRBD1|TRBV23-1|TRBJ1-5|.
CASSQADRVGTQPQHF
TGCGCCAGCAGTCAAGCCGACAGGGTCGGTACTCAGCCCCAGCATTTT
>16|.|TRBV19|TRBJ1-2|.
CASSIDPFPGQSGYTF
TGTGCCAGTAGTATAGACCCTTTCCCCGGACAAAGTGGCTACACCTTC
>14|.|TRBV10-2|TRBJ1-2|.
CASSESGKGIGYTF
TGCGCCAGCAGTGAGTCGGGGAAGGGGATCGGCTACACCTTC
>16|.|TRBV7-9|TRBJ2-7|.
CASSLVRRANSYEQYF
TGTGCCAGCAGCTTAGTACGCAGGGCGAACTCCTACGAGCAGTACTTC
>11|.|TRBV7-9|TRBJ2-3|.
CASSSKDTQYF
TGTGCCAGCAGCTCCAAAGATACGCAGTATTTT
>15|.|TRBV28|TRBJ2-3|.
CASSFPVRGTDTQYF
TGTGCCAGCAGTTTTCCCGTCCGGGGGACAGATACGCAGTATTTT
>16|TRBD1|TRBV11-2|TRBJ2-2|.
CASSNRDRGRHGELFF
TGTGCCAGCAGTAACCGGGACAGGGGGCGCCACGGGGAGCTGTTTTTT
>15|.|TRBV2|TRBJ2-3|.
CASRATALSTDTQYF
TGTGCCAGCAGGGCGACGGCACTAAGCACAGATACGCAGTATTTT
>20|.|TRBV19|TRBJ1-5|once
CASSIWTAGDAKYSNQPQHF
TGTGCCAGTAGTATATGGACGGCGGGAGACGCAAAGTATAGCAATCAGCCCCAGCATTTT
>11|.|TRBV29-1|TRBJ1-1|.
CSVISRTEAFF
TGCAGCGTTATATCGAGGACTGAAGCTTTCTTT
>16|TRBD2|TRBV7-9|TRBJ2-5|.
CASSLAWLADQETQYF
TGTGCCAGCAGCTTAGCTTGGCTAGCGGACCAAGAGACCCAGTACTTC
>16|TRBD1|TRBV9|TRBJ2-7|.
CASSSQQGLPSYEQYF
TGTGCCAGCAGCTCGCAACAGGGGTTGCCCTCCTACGAGCAGTACTTC
>16|TRBD2|TRBV11-2|TRBJ2-3|.
CASSLVGREDTDTQYF
TGTGCCAGCAGCTTAGTGGGGCGGGAGGACACAGATACGCAGTATTTT
>14|.|TRBV5-5|TRBJ1-2|.
CASSSGTGGYGYTF
TGTGCCAGCAGCTCCGGGACCGGGGGATATGGCTACACCTTC
>17|TRBD2|TRBV27|TRBJ2-7|many
CASSLYLAGGPGDEQYF
TGTGCCAGCAGTTTATATCTAGCGGGAGGGCCAGGAGACGAGCAGTACTTC
>15|.|TRBV6-5|TRBJ2-7|.
CASSLEGGEVYEQYF
TGTGCCAGCAGCCTGGAGGGCGGGGAAGTCTACGAGCAGTACTTC
>14|TRBD1|TRBV28|TRBJ1-2|once
CASSLNLGQNGYTF
TGTGCCAGCAGTTTAAATCTGGGACAGAATGGCTACACCTTC
>15|.|TRBV5-6|TRBJ1-4|.
CASSLVRKGDEKLFF
TGTGCCAGCAGCTTGGTCCGCAAAGGGGATGAAAAACTGTTTTTT
>17|TRBD1|TRBV5-5|TRBJ2-2|once
CASSLALTGSDTGELFF
TGTGCCAGCAGTTTGGCCCTGACAGGGAGTGACACCGGGGAGCTGTTTTTT
>15|TRBD1|TRBV5-1|TRBJ2-4|.
CASSSGTGLKNIQYF
TGCGCCAGCAGCTCCGGGACAGGACTCAAAAACATTCAGTACTTC
>16|TRBD2|TRBV7-2|TRBJ2-7|.
CASSSMTWREKDEQYF
TGTGCCAGCAGCTCCATGACGTGGCGGGAGAAGGACGAGCAGTACTTC
>15|.|TRBV11-3|TRBJ1-2|.
CASSLGRGFGDGYTF
TGTGCCAGCAGCTTGGGGCGGGGGTTTGGGGATGGCTACACCTTC